Each of the 21 T cell receptor beta chains below was sequenced from the same sample in a study of chemoradiotherapy in HPV16-positive cancers. The repertoire was sequenced with immunoSEQ multiplex PCR; TCRdb's copy has only in-frame clones and lacks some. This repertoire shows several thousand clones, roughly 95% found once; its top ten account for under 4%. Source: tumor tissue, taken from a patient who underwent chemoradiotherapy. These receptors came from a human donor with HPV-associated anogenital cancer.

The chain has TRBV2 and TRBJ1-2; 7 bases fit TRBD1. CDR3 size: 13 residues. The germline V gene has CDR1 SNHLY and CDR2 FYNNEI. Germline trimming cut 6 bases from V and 4 bases from J; bases unmatched to any gene: 5. CDR3 loop: CASSVQGIYGYTF. The CDR3 coding sequence is TGTGCCAGCAGCGTACAGGGGATCTATGGCTACACCTTC.

The chain is built from TRBV5-1 and TRBJ1-2, with 9 bases fitting TRBD1. CDR3 length: 12 residues. V shed 5 bases, J shed 8 bases, and the junction held 4 bases outside the gene matches. Germline V lookup: CDR1 SGHRS, CDR2 YFSETQ. CDR3 in DNA: TGCGCCAGCAGTACAGGGGGCCAGGGCTACACCTTC. Protein sequence: CASSTGGQGYTF.

The chain uses TRBV4-1 and TRBJ1-6; tentatively, D is TRBD1 (5 bases). Looked up from germline, CDR1 is MGHRA and CDR2 is YSYEKL. The CDR3 consists of 17 residues. V gave up 1 base and J gave up 1 base, with 11 bases separating them. This CDR3 is CASSQGGIGSYNSPLHF. In DNA, the CDR3 is TGCGCCAGCAGCCAAGGGGGCATAGGGTCCTATAATTCACCCCTCCACTTT.

This clone was found once. The chain is built from TRBV6-6 and TRBJ1-2; 9 positions match TRBD1. V lost 0 bases and J lost 7; bases outside the gene matches: 9. CDR1 MNHNY and CDR2 SVGAGI come from the germline V gene (reference sequence). This CDR3 is built from 16 residues. The CDR3 coding sequence is TGTGCCAGCAGTTACTCCCTAGGACAGGGGAGGAGTGGCTACACCTTC. Amino acid sequence: CASSYSLGQGRSGYTF.

V and J are TRBV13 and TRBJ2-2; D not certain. The germline V and J ends were trimmed by 0 bases and 1 base, with 15 bases remaining between them. Germline loops: CDR1 PRHDT, CDR2 FYEKMQ (reference sequence). The CDR3 extends over 18 amino acids. The CDR3 protein is CASSLGYGNSLNTGELFF. The CDR3 DNA follows: TGTGCCAGCAGCTTAGGCTACGGTAACAGCCTGAACACCGGGGAGCTGTTTTTT.

J is TRBJ2-1 and V is TRBV10-1, with 7 positions matching TRBD2. The CDR3 runs to 15 residues. CDR1 is WNHNN, CDR2 SYGVQD, per germline (reference sequence). V shed 6 bases, J shed 7 bases, and the junction held 12 bases outside the gene matches. The CDR3 loop reads CASSPGVAGGNEQFF. CDR3 in DNA: TGCGCCAGCAGCCCCGGAGTAGCGGGTGGTAATGAGCAGTTCTTC.

V usage is TRBV7-9 and J usage is TRBJ2-5; 8 bases agree with TRBD1. Germline V gene data show CDR1 as SEHNR and CDR2 as FQNEAQ (reference sequence). The ends lost 5 bases at V and 4 bases at J; junction bases unmatched: 12. The CDR3 length is 16 residues. CDR3 protein: CASSLDGGGQGETQYF. In nucleotides, the CDR3 is TGTGCCAGCAGCCTGGACGGTGGAGGACAGGGAGAGACCCAGTACTTC.

The J gene is TRBJ2-7, the V gene TRBV14; 11 nucleotides line up with TRBD2. The CDR3 is 18 amino acids. The germline V gene encodes CDR1 SGHDN and CDR2 FVKESK. Losses at the gene ends were 2 bases for V and 4 bases for J; bases not matched to a gene: 13. This chain's CDR3 is CASSQMGDSSGRLYEQYF. In DNA, the CDR3 is TGTGCCAGCAGCCAAATGGGAGACTCTAGCGGGAGGCTATACGAGCAGTACTTC.

CDR3 coding DNA: TGTGCCAGCAGCCTTGGGAGGGCGCAGTTCTTC. Protein sequence: CASSLGRAQFF. The genes are TRBV2 and TRBJ2-1; 7 bases fit TRBD2. In germline, CDR1 is SNHLY, CDR2 FYNNEI. The trim removed 6 bases at V and 12 bases at J, leaving 5 bases unmatched. CDR3 size: 11 residues.

The chain uses TRBV5-1 and TRBJ2-1, with TRBD2 identical over 13 bases. The germline gives CDR1 SGHRS, CDR2 YFSETQ. The J segment lost 9 bases and the V segment lost 4 bases, leaving 10 bases of the junction unmatched. There are 16 residues in the CDR3. The CDR3 region is CASSDTTSGRSGEQFF. CDR3 sequence (DNA): TGCGCCAGCAGCGATACGACTAGCGGGAGGTCAGGTGAGCAGTTCTTC.

The chain carries TRBV14 and TRBJ1-1; D not certain. Trimming took off 0 bases at V and 1 base at J, with 3 bases between the two ends. Germline assignment: CDR1 SGHDN and CDR2 FVKESK. The CDR3 totals 13 residues. In DNA, the CDR3 is TGTGCCAGCAGCCAAGACAGGAACACTGAAGCTTTCTTT. It is translated as CASSQDRNTEAFF. The whole variable domain, remainder taken from reference TRBV14 and TRBJ1-1, is EAGVTQFPSHSVIEKGQTVTLRCDPISGHDNLYWYRRVMGKEIKFLLHFVKESKQDESGMPNNRFLAERTGGTYSTLKVQPAELEDSGVYFCASSQDRNTEAFFGQGTRLTVV.

V usage is TRBV29-1 and J usage is TRBJ2-3; D gene uncertain. Trimming shortened V by 7 bases and J by 0 bases, and 14 bases separated the two germline ends. This CDR3 contains 14 residues. The germline V gene has CDR1 SQVTM and CDR2 ANQGSEA. CDR3 DNA sequence: TGCAGCGCCGCGGACGAGACTAGCACAGATACGCAGTATTTT. It specifies CSAADETSTDTQYF.

The chain links TRBV19 to TRBJ1-4, with 10 bases matching TRBD1. The germline V gene has CDR1 LNHDA and CDR2 SQIVND (reference sequence). The CDR3 has 15 amino acids. With 7 bases clipped from V and 0 bases from J, the junction kept 2 bases outside the gene matches. The CDR3 DNA follows: TGTGCCAGTAAAGGGACAGGGGCAACTAATGAAAAACTGTTTTTT. Protein product: CASKGTGATNEKLFF.

The rearrangement links TRBV30 to TRBJ1-3; weak D call: TRBD1 (6 bases). Germline assignment: CDR1 GTSNPN and CDR2 SVGIG (reference sequence). The length of the CDR3 is 14 residues. Trimming cost V 4 bases and J 8 bases, with 18 bases left between them. CDR3 sequence reads: CAWTPNRASDTIYF. Written as DNA, the CDR3 is TGTGCCTGGACCCCTAACAGGGCCTCAGACACCATATATTTT.

The chain combines TRBV11-3 with TRBJ1-1; D is unclear. The CDR3 has 15 residues. The germline CDR1 and CDR2 sequences are SGHNT and YENEEA. The V and J ends lost 0 bases and 1 base respectively, with 9 bases between them. CDR3 in DNA: TGTGCCAGCAGCTTAGAGTTCGGTAGGAACACTGAAGCTTTCTTT. Translated: CASSLEFGRNTEAFF.

For this clone: At one boundary the junction diverges from the germline segment, which might be a read error. The chain couples TRBV7-9 to TRBJ2-7, with 12 nucleotides matching TRBD2. Germline CDR1 is SEHNR and CDR2 is FQNEAQ (reference sequence). The CDR3 contains 16 residues. The CDR3 DNA sequence: TGTGCCAGCAGCTTTAGCTCTCCGACTAGCGGGGGAAGTATGGACTTC. Translating it yields CASSFSSPTSGGSMDF. Variable domain in full (rest from reference TRBV7-9 and TRBJ2-7): DTGVSQNPRHKITKRGQNVTFRCDPISEHNRLYWYRQTLGQGPEFLTYFQNEAQLEKSRLLSDRFSAERPKGSFSTLEIQRTEQGDSAMYLCASSFSSPTSGGSMDFGPGTRLTVT.

The chain uses TRBV6-1 and TRBJ1-1; 9 nucleotides align to TRBD1. Trimming took 4 bases from V and 0 from J; bases not matched to a gene: 6. CDR1 and CDR2 (germline): MNHNS, SASEGT. CDR3 length: 16 amino acids. CDR3 sequence reads: CASSVTGGTVNTEAFF. The CDR3 region has the DNA TGTGCCAGCAGTGTTACAGGGGGCACAGTGAACACTGAAGCTTTCTTT.

The rearrangement joins TRBV6-1 to TRBJ1-5; TRBD1 matches at 7 bases. V shed 10 bases, J shed 2 bases, and the junction held 8 bases outside the gene matches. The CDR3 spans 14 residues. Per germline, CDR1 MNHNS and CDR2 SASEGT. The CDR3: CATLQGFGNQPQHF. CDR3 nucleotides: TGTGCCACATTACAGGGGTTTGGCAATCAGCCCCAGCATTTT.

CDR3 protein: CASSLNREKLFF. CDR3 in DNA: TGTGCCAGCAGTTTGAATAGGGAAAAACTGTTTTTT. V gene TRBV7-6 combines with J gene TRBJ1-4, with D uncertain. CDR3 length: 12 residues. CDR1 is SGHVS and CDR2 is FNYEAQ in the germline V gene. Trimming removed 6 bases from V and 8 bases from J, with 10 bases in between. Based on the CDR3 plus reference TRBV7-6 and TRBJ1-4, the full variable domain is GAGVSQSPRYKVTKRGQDVALRCDPISGHVSLYWYRQALGQGPEFLTYFNYEAQQDKSGLPNDRFSAERPEGSISTLTIQRTEQRDSAMYRCASSLNREKLFFGSGTQLSVL.

The V gene is TRBV18, the J gene TRBJ2-5; 7 bases agree with TRBD2. The CDR3 is 14 residues long. The junction had 6 bases not matched to a gene; V was cut back by 2 bases and J by 6 bases. CDR1 is KGHSH, CDR2 LQKENI, per germline. As DNA, the CDR3 is TGTGCCAGCTCACCAGCGGGAGCCGTGAAGACCCAGTACTTC. The encoded protein is CASSPAGAVKTQYF.

The chain joins TRBV7-3 to TRBJ2-1; TRBD1 aligns across 8 bases. From germline, CDR1 is SGHTA and CDR2 FQGTGA. There are 16 residues in the CDR3. The ends lost 5 bases at V and 6 bases at J; junction bases unmatched: 12. In nucleotides, the CDR3 is TGTGCCAGCAGCGTCCAAGGTCAGGGGGCCCTCAATGAGCAGTTCTTC. Translated, it gives CASSVQGQGALNEQFF.